Each of the 17 T cell receptor beta chains below was sequenced from the same sample in a study of T-cell reconstitution after alpha-beta-depleted transplantation in children. Using unique molecular identifiers, the investigators prepared the TCRbeta library. In TCRdb, the PCR reads were re-called with MiXCR into one record per CDR3 protein. The table records about 830,000 distinct CDR3 sequences, 16% of them present only once. Specimen: PBMCs, mostly from graft donor cells, collected 360 days after TCRalphabeta/CD19-depleted stem cell transplant. Source of these receptors: a male patient younger than 18 who had a stem cell transplant for acute lymphoblastic leukemia, so the T cells may come from the graft donor.

There are a few counts of this clonotype. This chain connects TRBV20-1 to TRBJ2-5; a weak D match, TRBD2 (7 bases). CDR3 length equals 16 residues. The ends were cut back, 6 bases at V and 5 bases at J, with 25 bases in the middle. Germline values: CDR1 DFQATT, CDR2 SNEGSKA (reference sequence). This chain's CDR3 is CSAQVGGAGEGETQYF. CDR3 DNA sequence: TGCAGTGCCCAAGTGGGCGGGGCAGGGGAGGGGGAGACCCAGTACTTC.

The genes are TRBV20-1 and TRBJ2-7; possible D gene TRBD2, 6 bases. The CDR3 runs to 14 residues. The V end was cut by 1 base, the J end by 4 bases, with 14 bases between. Germline assignment: CDR1 DFQATT and CDR2 SNEGSKA (reference sequence). This CDR3 is CSARGDLIQYEQYF. The DNA of the CDR3 is TGCAGTGCTAGAGGGGACTTAATACAATACGAGCAGTACTTC.

This clonotype was recorded many times. The chain's CDR3 is CASSPTGSNTEAFF. CDR3 bases: TGCGCCAGCAGCCCGACAGGGTCGAACACTGAAGCTTTCTTT. The chain recombines TRBV5-1 with TRBJ1-1; 7 nucleotides agree with TRBD1. Germline V gene data show CDR1 as SGHRS and CDR2 as YFSETQ. The CDR3 is made up of 14 amino acids. Germline trimming cut 4 bases from V and 1 base from J; bases unmatched to any gene: 4. The variable domain in full, completed from reference TRBV5-1 and TRBJ1-1, reads KAGVTQTPRYLIKTRGQQVTLSCSPISGHRSVSWYQQTPGQGLQFLFEYFSETQRNKGNFPGRFSGRQFSNSRSEMNVSTLELGDSALYLCASSPTGSNTEAFFGQGTRLTVV.

This clonotype has more than one count but fewer than ten. The chain combines TRBV7-8 with TRBJ2-5; no firm D call. Germline-derived CDR1 and CDR2 are SGHVS and FQNEAQ. V dropped 0 bases and J dropped 7 bases, with 9 bases sitting between them. The CDR3 runs 13 residues. This chain's CDR3 is CASSLAGGGTQYF. CDR3 DNA: TGTGCCAGCAGCTTAGCGGGCGGTGGGACCCAGTACTTC.

This clonotype was counted a few times. The V and J genes are TRBV12-3 or TRBV12-4 and TRBJ1-1; maybe TRBD1 (5 bases). Trimming pared 7 bases from V and 0 bases from J, leaving 21 bases between. The CDR3 covers 17 residues. CDR3: CASNRPGTGNMNTEAFF. The CDR3 DNA follows: TGTGCCAGCAACAGGCCCGGGACCGGGAACATGAACACTGAAGCTTTCTTT.

This rearrangement joins TRBV12-3 or TRBV12-4 to TRBJ2-2, with 7 nucleotides matching TRBD1. V lost 7 bases to trimming and J lost 2 bases; unmatched junction nucleotides: 10. The CDR3 has 16 amino acids. The CDR3 spells CASNPRDRVNTGELFF. The DNA of the CDR3 is TGTGCCAGCAACCCCAGGGACAGAGTAAACACCGGGGAGCTGTTTTTT.

This clonotype occurred a few times. The rearrangement links TRBV12-3 or TRBV12-4 to TRBJ2-7; no definite D call. The CDR3 loop spans 14 amino acids. V shed 2 bases and J shed 4 bases, with 12 bases lying between them. DNA for the CDR3: TGTGCCAGCAGTTTAACTGGATATGGGTACGAGCAGTACTTC. It yields the protein CASSLTGYGYEQYF.

This clonotype has a single count. One end of the junction is discordant with germline, which a read error may explain. The V gene is TRBV9, the J gene TRBJ2-1; 8 bases agree with TRBD2. This CDR3 comprises 14 residues. Germline CDR1 is SGDLS and CDR2 is YYNGEE. CDR3 amino acids: CASRSPGGPSERFF. The DNA of the CDR3 is TGTGCCAGCAGGTCCCCGGGAGGGCCCAGTGAGCGGTTCTTC.

This clonotype was seen at least ten times. The chain carries TRBV5-1 and TRBJ2-2; a possible D gene is TRBD2 (6 bases). The V gene lost 2 bases and the J gene lost 6 bases, with 14 bases spanning the gap. CDR3 length equals 15 residues. Germline loops: CDR1 SGHRS, CDR2 YFSETQ. The CDR3 sequence: CASSFLAVLSGELFF. The CDR3 DNA sequence: TGCGCCAGCAGCTTTTTAGCGGTTCTCTCCGGGGAGCTGTTTTTT.

This clonotype was counted between two and nine times. The rearrangement links TRBV5-1 to TRBJ2-7; D unclear. The CDR3 covers 12 residues. Deletions cut 2 bases from V and 5 bases from J, with 8 bases between. Germline V lookup: CDR1 SGHRS, CDR2 YFSETQ. Written as DNA, the CDR3 is TGCGCCAGCAGCTTTAGAGGCAACGAGCAGTACTTC. Translation gives CASSFRGNEQYF.

The chain is built from TRBV5-1 and TRBJ2-7, with a weak D call TRBD2 (6 bases). Germline V gene sequence: CDR1 SGHRS, CDR2 YFSETQ. V dropped 5 bases and J dropped 2 bases, with 14 bases sitting between them. The CDR3 consists of 14 residues. The CDR3 here is CASRDSGGTYEQYF. CDR3 in DNA: TGCGCCAGCAGGGACTCTGGGGGGACCTACGAGCAGTACTTC.

This chain joins TRBV29-1 and TRBJ2-1, with 8 bases lining up with TRBD2. CDR1 and CDR2 (germline): SQVTM, ANQGSEA. Losses at the gene ends were 6 bases for V and 0 bases for J; bases not matched to a gene: 16. The CDR3 runs 18 residues. The CDR3 DNA reads as TGCAGCGTGCCTCCTACCTGGCTAGCGGGTAGCTCCTACAATGAGCAGTTCTTC. It yields the protein CSVPPTWLAGSSYNEQFF.

The chain uses TRBV24-1 and TRBJ2-2; 7 positions match TRBD2. Germline V gives CDR1 KGHDR, CDR2 SFDVKD. J gave up 4 bases and V 9 bases, and 16 bases lay outside the gene matches. The CDR3 sequence is 17 residues long. CDR3 nucleotide sequence: TGTGCCACCTCGACCGCGGGGGATCCCCTATCCACCGGGGAGCTGTTTTTT. It encodes CATSTAGDPLSTGELFF.

This clonotype was found a few times. V and J are TRBV5-1 and TRBJ2-1; the match to TRBD2 covers 9 bases. The CDR3 spans 16 residues. V trimming: 0 bases; J trimming: 6 bases; junction bases outside the gene matches: 7. Germline V lookup: CDR1 SGHRS, CDR2 YFSETQ. CDR3 loop: CASSLALAGVFNEQFF. CDR3 nucleotide sequence: TGCGCCAGCAGCTTGGCCTTAGCGGGAGTTTTCAATGAGCAGTTCTTC.

The rearrangement joins TRBV6-1 to TRBJ2-7, with 8 bases fitting TRBD1. The germline CDR1 and CDR2 sequences are MNHNS and SASEGT. After removal of 7 bases from V and 3 bases from J, the junction contained 11 bases not matched to a gene. The CDR3 sequence is 15 residues long. The CDR3 DNA is TGTGCCAGCACCCAATGGGCAGGGGGCAACTACGAGCAGTACTTC. Translating gives CASTQWAGGNYEQYF.

This chain links TRBV25-1 with TRBJ1-5; D uncertain. V lost 5 bases to trimming and J lost 1 base, with 12 bases between them. There are 15 residues in the CDR3. Germline values: CDR1 MGHDK, CDR2 SYGVNS. CDR3 region: CASSRSGGSNQPQHF. The DNA of the CDR3 is TGTGCCAGCAGTCGGTCGGGAGGGAGCAATCAGCCCCAGCATTTT.

V and J are TRBV18 and TRBJ2-3, with D possibly being TRBD1 (5 bases). The CDR3 sequence is 15 residues long. Germline assignment: CDR1 KGHSH and CDR2 LQKENI. V lost 3 bases, J lost 2 bases, and 12 bases lay in between. The CDR3: CASSPGRAITDTQYF. The CDR3 DNA sequence: TGTGCCAGCTCACCCGGCAGGGCGATCACAGATACGCAGTATTTT.